This T cell receptor beta chain was observed in a study of CD4 T cells in relation to SARS-CoV-2 and coronaviruses. Study background: After approximately 10 days of antigen culture, PBMC TCR beta CDR3s were sequenced.

Sequenced by immunoSEQ multiplex PCR; TCRdb stores in-frame clones only, minus some. This table holds 26,000 or so clones, around three quarters found once. Study-level findings and limits: Each donor contributed either pre-pandemic or post-infection samples, not both.

J was trimmed by 6 bases and V by 1 base; bases with no gene match: 10. The CDR3 consists of 17 residues. Germline lookup yields CDR1 SGHVS and CDR2 FNYEAQ. Unexposed donor CD4+ T cells date from 2011-2018, before the COVID-19 pandemic. Isolation of CD4+ T cells took place after roughly nine days in culture. Testing used SARS-CoV-2 S/N and four cold-coronavirus spikes on unexposed-donor CD4+ T cells, cells permitting. This clone has just one count. What it binds is not known. The sequence derives from a human donor in good health. V and J are TRBV7-6 and TRBJ2-1; 9 bases are a match to TRBD1. The material sequenced was CD4+ T cells from PBMCs, cultured in vitro. The CDR3 loop is CASSLGDRVQVANEQFF. CDR3 bases: TGTGCCAGCAGCTTAGGGGACAGGGTGCAGGTGGCCAATGAGCAGTTCTTC.